The T cell receptor beta chain under discussion was sequenced for a study of blood T cell repertoires in COVID-19. Study context: Whether acute or convalescent, the COVID-19 samples came from the United States, Italy and Spain.

Germline V gene lookup returns CDR1 SEHNR and CDR2 FQNEAQ (reference sequence). There are 17 residues in the CDR3. The trim removed 5 bases at V and 2 bases at J, leaving 11 bases unmatched. The repertoire was sequenced with immunoSEQ multiplex PCR; TCRdb's copy has only in-frame clones and lacks some. The repertoire has about 160,000 clones, around 74% of them found once; the top ten carry 2.5% to 3%. The rearrangement uses TRBV7-9 and TRBJ1-1, with 10 positions matching TRBD1. Material: peripheral blood. This TCR was recovered from a man aged 65-85 years with acute or convalescent COVID-19. In DNA, the CDR3 is TGTGCCAGCAGCCCAATGGGACAGGGGAGTCTTAACACTGAAGCTTTCTTT. Translation: CASSPMGQGSLNTEAFF.